The 8 T cell receptor beta chains below come from one sample, sequenced in a study of T cells in Graves' hyperthyroidism and ophthalmopathy. The investigators amplified TCR beta CDR3 regions from RNA transcripts. A set of HTBI primers served as the primers for a first-round RT-PCR of the TCR CDR3. TCRdb re-called the multiplex PCR reads through MiXCR, storing one row per CDR3 protein. The table has fewer than 400,000 distinct CDR3 sequences, just under 25% seen once. Sequences were obtained from blood. Receptors originate from a man aged 45-60 years with Graves' hyperthyroidism.

The J gene is TRBJ2-3, the V gene TRBV19, with 11 bases fitting TRBD1. CDR3 size: 15 residues. Germline CDR1 and CDR2: LNHDA and SQIVND (reference sequence). The V gene end was trimmed by 7 bases and the J gene end by 5 bases; junction bases not matched to a gene: 8. The CDR3 spells CASTIRGQGEDTQYF. As DNA, the CDR3 is TGTGCCAGTACCATCAGGGGACAGGGGGAAGATACGCAGTATTTT.

This clonotype was counted many times. The chain is built from TRBV7-9 and TRBJ2-7; no reliable D call. Germline loops: CDR1 SEHNR, CDR2 FQNEAQ (reference sequence). The ends were cut back, 5 bases at V and 3 bases at J, with 14 bases in the middle. The length of the CDR3 is 14 residues. The CDR3 sequence: CASSPTTNNYEQYF. The CDR3 DNA is TGTGCCAGCAGCCCCACAACCAATAACTACGAGCAGTACTTC.

The chain combines TRBV7-9 with TRBJ1-3, with D tentatively TRBD1 (5 bases). Germline V CDR1 and CDR2: SEHNR, FQNEAQ (reference sequence). V was trimmed by 5 bases and J by 0 bases, leaving 29 bases between them. The CDR3 totals 21 residues. The CDR3 DNA reads as TGTGCCAGCAGCCCCGGCACAGGACGCGCGGATATTAGAAGCTCTGGAAACACCATATATTTT. Translation: CASSPGTGRADIRSSGNTIYF.

A few counts support this clonotype. This chain uses TRBV29-1 with TRBJ2-7; TRBD2 is a possible D gene (6 bases). CDR1 and CDR2 (germline): SQVTM, ANQGSEA. The CDR3 has 12 amino acids. V lost 7 bases and J lost 2, with 12 bases in between. The CDR3 nucleotides are TGCAGCGCAGGGACTGGCACCTACGAGCAGTACTTC. This gives the protein CSAGTGTYEQYF.

This clonotype showed up just a few times. V gene TRBV7-3 combines with J gene TRBJ2-1; D gene unclear. Per the germline V gene, CDR1 is SGHTA and CDR2 is FQGTGA. The CDR3 spans 15 residues. Deletions cut 5 bases from V and 0 bases from J, with 11 bases between. The CDR3 sequence: CASSGDRSSYNEQFF. The CDR3 DNA follows: TGTGCCAGCAGCGGGGATAGGAGCTCCTACAATGAGCAGTTCTTC.

The chain couples TRBV5-1 to TRBJ2-7, with 7 bases fitting TRBD2. From germline, CDR1 is SGHRS and CDR2 YFSETQ. Trimming removed 6 bases from V and 6 bases from J; junction bases left unmatched: 6. The CDR3 consists of 12 residues. The CDR3, as DNA: TGCGCCAGCACTGGGGAGGGCTTCGAGCAGTACTTC. Its translation is CASTGEGFEQYF.

This clonotype was seen repeatedly, ten times or more. J is TRBJ2-7 and V is TRBV12-3 or TRBV12-4, with 7 bases lining up with TRBD2. Trimming removed 8 bases from V and 3 bases from J; junction bases left unmatched: 4. This CDR3 has 12 residues. Here the CDR3 reads CASGEGHYEQYF. CDR3 bases: TGTGCCAGCGGGGAGGGCCACTACGAGCAGTACTTC.

CDR3 sequence reads: CSVVILGKGDFGYGYTF. The CDR3 coding sequence is TGCAGCGTTGTAATTCTTGGGAAGGGGGATTTCGGCTATGGCTACACCTTC. The chain has TRBV29-1 and TRBJ1-2, with D perhaps TRBD1 (6 bases). The CDR3 runs to 17 residues. Trimming shortened V by 4 bases and J by 4 bases, and 25 bases separated the two germline ends. Germline CDR1 SQVTM, CDR2 ANQGSEA.